This T cell receptor (beta chain) was profiled in a study of T cells after yellow fever vaccination. At the level of the study: Where fractions had low cell numbers, libraries were prepared from them with the SMART-Seq v4 Ultra Low Input RNA kit.

The germline gives CDR1 SGHTA, CDR2 FQGNSA. The length of the CDR3 is 14 residues. The ends were cut back, 0 bases at V and 2 bases at J, with 6 bases in the middle. Study-level points and caveats: On re-exposure, the response was weaker but peaked faster, at day 5 versus 15. After the booster, 96% of CD4 and about 90% of CD8 primary-response clones were re-detected.

TCRdb fed the 5' RACE reads into MiXCR, producing one record per CDR3 protein. The sample holds about 550,000 distinct CDR3 sequences, over 15% seen once. A remark on this clonotype: The antigen is unknown.

The V call is TRBV7-2, the J call TRBJ2-3; D gene unclear. This receptor was identified in a man younger than 45 who received the YFV17D yellow fever vaccine. Specimen: PBMCs, collected 15 days after the yellow fever booster vaccination. The CDR3 protein is CASSLALFTDTQYF. Written as DNA, the CDR3 is TGTGCCAGCAGCTTAGCTCTTTTCACAGATACGCAGTATTTT.